These T cell receptor beta chains were read from a single sample in a study of beta chain features in type 1 diabetes. Here immunoSEQ multiplex PCR was the method, and the copy in TCRdb shows in-frame clones only, minus some. The data hold 850,000 to 900,000 clones, with roughly 16% observed a single time. The sequencing sample was made of naive CD4+ T cells from blood. These receptors all stem from a woman between 18 and 30 years old in good health. Each CDR3 is given with its conserved first and last residue. D genes are given only for firm matches. Clone size is stated in some rows and not others, as once, few, many or a class when expanded.

size,D,J,V,DNA,CDR3
NA,TRBD1,TRBJ2-7,TRBV27,TGTGCCAGCAGCCCGTTTTTCCTGGGACAGGGATACGAGCAGTACTTC,CASSPFFLGQGYEQYF
NA,NA,TRBJ1-1,TRBV5-1,TGCGCCAGCAGCTTACAGGGCTGGGATACTGAAGCTTTCTTT,CASSLQGWDTEAFF
NA,TRBD1,TRBJ1-1,TRBV19,TGTGCCAGTAGCCAGGGGGCTGGGGGAACCAACACTGAAGCTTTCTTT,CASSQGAGGTNTEAFF
few,NA,TRBJ2-1,TRBV6-4,TGTGCCAAAAAACCGAATCGCTCCTACAATGAGCAGTTCTTC,CAKKPNRSYNEQFF
NA,NA,TRBJ2-7,TRBV28,TGTGCCAGCAGTCTCCCGGCAGGGAACTACGAGCAGTACTTC,CASSLPAGNYEQYF
few,NA,TRBJ2-7,TRBV29-1,TGCAGCGTTGTTGACGGGAGCTCCTACGAGCAGTACTTC,CSVVDGSSYEQYF
NA,TRBD2,TRBJ2-1,TRBV7-8,TGTGCCAGCAGCCGGCGGAGGTGGGGGAGGGGCGATGAGCAGTTCTTC,CASSRRRWGRGDEQFF
few,TRBD1,TRBJ2-7,TRBV4-3,TGCGCCAGCAGCCAACAGACAGGGGCCTCCTACGAGCAGTACTTC,CASSQQTGASYEQYF
few,TRBD2,TRBJ2-3,TRBV4-2,TGTGCCAGCAGCCAAGTGGGGACTAGCGGTGGAACAGATACGCAGTATTTT,CASSQVGTSGGTDTQYF
NA,TRBD1,TRBJ2-3,TRBV18,TGTGCCAGCTCACCGGACAGGGGCCGTACCTCTAGCACAGATACGCAGTATTTT,CASSPDRGRTSSTDTQYF
NA,NA,TRBJ2-7,TRBV10-3,TGTGCCATCAGTGAGTTCGAGTCCTACGAGCAGTACTTC,CAISEFESYEQYF
NA,NA,TRBJ2-1,TRBV28,TGTGCCAGCAGTTCCCGACAGAAGCTCAATGAGCAGTTCTTC,CASSSRQKLNEQFF
NA,NA,TRBJ2-5,TRBV5-1,TGCGCCAGCAGCCAATCAAGCCAACCCCAAGAGACCCAGTACTTC,CASSQSSQPQETQYF
few,NA,TRBJ2-2,TRBV7-9,TGTGCCAGCAGCTTAGCTCCCCACACCGGGGAGCTGTTTTTT,CASSLAPHTGELFF
few,NA,TRBJ1-2,TRBV28,TGTGCCAGCAGTACCCGAAATCTAGCCTATGGCTACACCTTC,CASSTRNLAYGYTF
many,NA,TRBJ1-2,TRBV23-1,TGCGCCAGCAGTCAATCGTCCCACACCTTC,CASSQSSHTF
NA,NA,TRBJ2-2,TRBV19,TGTGCCAGTACCAAAGAGATAATAAACACCGGGGAGCTGTTTTTT,CASTKEIINTGELFF
once,TRBD1,TRBJ1-2,TRBV6-6,TGTGCCAGCAGTTACTCGGGACAGGGATATGGCTACACCTTC,CASSYSGQGYGYTF
NA,NA,TRBJ2-1,TRBV18,TGTGCCAGCTCACCGGGCCATAGTTTAGAGCAGTTCTTC,CASSPGHSLEQFF
NA,TRBD1,TRBJ2-1,TRBV4-2,TGTGCCAGCAGCCAAGGACAGGGTCTTGATGAGCAGTTCTTC,CASSQGQGLDEQFF
few,NA,TRBJ2-7,TRBV11-2,TGTGCCAGCACCACACCCTCGAGACGAGCGTTCTACGAGCAGTACTTC,CASTTPSRRAFYEQYF
NA,NA,TRBJ2-7,TRBV19,TGTGCCAGTAGTTGGGAAGCCGAGCAGTACTTC,CASSWEAEQYF
few,TRBD1,TRBJ2-3,TRBV7-9,TGTGCCAGCAGCTTAAGACAGGGCGCCGCAGATACGCAGTATTTT,CASSLRQGAADTQYF
NA,NA,TRBJ2-1,TRBV27,TGTGCCAGCAGTGGCCTGAGTGGGGGCTCCTACAATGAGCAGTTCTTC,CASSGLSGGSYNEQFF
NA,TRBD1,TRBJ1-1,TRBV29-1,TGCAGCGCCTTTTCGGATTTTGTTCGGGACAGGCGGGGATCGACATCGCCGGAAGCTTTCTTT,CSAFSDFVRDRRGSTSPEAFF
few,TRBD1,TRBJ2-6,TRBV19,TGTGCCAGTAGTACCGGGACAGGGGGCTCTGGGGCCAACGTCCTGACTTTC,CASSTGTGGSGANVLTF
NA,NA,TRBJ2-7,TRBV20-1,TGCAGTGCTAGTCCCGCTTACGAGCAGTACTTC,CSASPAYEQYF
few,TRBD2,TRBJ2-1,TRBV14,TGTGCCAGCAGCCAAGTCCTGACTAGCGGGAGCAATGAGCAGTTCTTC,CASSQVLTSGSNEQFF
NA,NA,TRBJ2-3,TRBV9,TGTGCCAGCAGCGAACGGGGTGTTGGTACGCAGTATTTT,CASSERGVGTQYF
few,NA,TRBJ2-3,TRBV6-5,TGTGCCAGCAGTTACTCGCTAGTAGTTAGCACAGATACGCAGTATTTT,CASSYSLVVSTDTQYF
NA,TRBD2,TRBJ2-4,TRBV7-3,TGTGCCAGCATCCCCTGGGCGGGAGGCATTGAAAACATTCAGTACTTC,CASIPWAGGIENIQYF